The 4 T cell receptor beta chains presented below share a single source sample, sequenced in a study of T cells expressing NK-cell markers. TCRdb re-called the 5' RACE reads; one entry per CDR3 protein, DNA not given. In all, the sample yields 150,000 to 180,000 distinct CDR3 sequences. Sequences were obtained from blood T cells: a sorted CD56 or NKG2C T cell subset, CD4+ or CD8+ T cells, or bulk PBMC T cells (not recorded which). These receptors came from a woman between 45 and 60 years old in good health.

V is TRBV4-1 and J is TRBJ2-2; the D call of TRBD1 rests on TCRdb alone, since no DNA is present to check it. The CDR3 extends over 15 amino acids. The germline CDR1 and CDR2 sequences are MGHRA and YSYEKL. Here the CDR3 reads CASSQGPSYTGELFF.

The rearrangement links TRBV11-2 to TRBJ2-6. Germline CDR1 SGHAT, CDR2 FQNNGV. This CDR3 has 16 residues. CDR3 sequence reads: CASSFHRVLGANVLTF.

V is TRBV19 and J is TRBJ2-5; the D gene TCRdb calls, TRBD1, cannot be checked with no DNA. The CDR3 spans 16 residues. Germline loops: CDR1 LNHDA, CDR2 SQIVND (reference sequence). This CDR3 is CASSPILVRDRGSQYF.

The rearrangement uses TRBV29-1 and TRBJ2-2; TCRdb returns TRBD2, unconfirmable since there is no DNA. The CDR3 has 16 residues. Germline V CDR1 and CDR2: SQVTM, ANQGSEA. CDR3 sequence: CSVTGLAGVNTGELFF.